This passage covers 10 T cell receptor beta chains from one sample sequenced in a study of T cell changes during pregnancy in multiple sclerosis (dated by TCRdb to between 2018 and 2020). Receptors were amplified or captured by the immunoSEQ multiplex PCR assay. As stored in TCRdb, this immuneACCESS dataset retains in-frame rearrangements with V and J assigned. A fraction of the clones does not appear; measured against another copy, unresolved V genes explain less than half of the discrepancy, and the remainder lacks a known reason. This sample has some 110,000 clones in its table, and roughly 92% of those were observed once. The biggest ten clones account for less than 2% of the sample. The sequences come from peripheral blood, collected in the third trimester of pregnancy. The receptors here all came from a female donor with multiple sclerosis, enrolled in a pregnancy study.

The CDR3 loop is CASSLSSGSWDEQFF. For the CDR3, the DNA is TGCGCCAGCAGCTTGTCTAGCGGGAGTTGGGATGAGCAGTTCTTC. This rearrangement joins TRBV5-1 to TRBJ2-1, with 10 bases that match TRBD2. V was clipped by 1 base and J by 8 bases; unmatched bases: 6. The CDR3 has 15 residues. CDR1 and CDR2 (germline): SGHRS, YFSETQ.

This rearrangement joins TRBV5-6 to TRBJ1-5; D is unresolved. Trimming took 0 bases from V and 5 from J, leaving 12 bases between them. The CDR3 is 15 amino acids. Germline V gives CDR1 SGHDT, CDR2 YYEEEE. As DNA, the CDR3 is TGTGCCAGCAGCTTGGGACTCCGCGACGATCAGCCCCAGCATTTT. Amino acids: CASSLGLRDDQPQHF.

CDR3 residues: CASMLGSSTYNEQFF. CDR3 sequence (DNA): TGTGCCAGCATGCTCGGGAGTTCAACCTACAATGAGCAGTTCTTC. The gene calls are TRBV2 and TRBJ2-1, with D perhaps TRBD2 (6 bases). Trimming cost V 7 bases and J 2 bases, with 15 bases left between them. The CDR3 contains 15 residues. Germline lookup yields CDR1 SNHLY and CDR2 FYNNEI.

CDR3 sequence: CASSNGDREGNTIYF. The CDR3 bases are TGTGCCAGCAGCAACGGGGACAGGGAGGGAAACACCATATATTTT. V is TRBV21-1 and J is TRBJ1-3; the table's D call TRBD1 went unverified against the DNA. TRBV21-1 is designated a pseudogene. The CDR3 is made up of 15 amino acids.

The chain uses TRBV27 and TRBJ1-4; the D is unclear. CDR3 length: 14 amino acids. Germline V gene lookup returns CDR1 MNHEY and CDR2 SMNVEV (reference sequence). V was shortened by 5 bases and J by 2 bases, with 9 bases between the two germline ends. In DNA, the CDR3 is TGTGCCAGCAGTGGCTTGGAGACTAATGAAAAACTGTTTTTT. Translating gives CASSGLETNEKLFF.

The rearrangement links TRBV7-7 to TRBJ1-1; D not resolved. This CDR3 region has 13 residues. CDR1 is SSHAT and CDR2 is FNYEAQ in the germline V gene (reference sequence). For the CDR3, the DNA is TGTGCGACGCCCAAAAGCGAGTTCACTGAAGCTTTCTTT. Protein sequence: CATPKSEFTEAFF.

V and J are TRBV7-3 and TRBJ2-1, with D possibly TRBD2 on 5 matching bases. Per the germline V gene, CDR1 is SGHTA and CDR2 is FQGTGA. V was pared by 5 bases and J by 7 bases, with 15 bases between. This CDR3 comprises 14 residues. The chain's CDR3 is CASSPPGGLNEQFF. CDR3 in DNA: TGTGCCAGCAGCCCCCCAGGAGGTCTTAATGAGCAGTTCTTC.

J is TRBJ2-7 and V is TRBV5-1, with 8 nucleotides matching TRBD1. The CDR3 spans 15 residues. Trimming took 4 bases from V and 1 from J; bases not matched to a gene: 7. Germline CDR1 is SGHRS and CDR2 is YFSETQ. CDR3 sequence: CASSPRQGSSYEQYF. CDR3 DNA: TGCGCCAGCAGCCCTCGACAGGGGTCATCCTACGAGCAGTACTTC.

The chain carries TRBV7-9 and TRBJ2-7; 8 bases match TRBD1. This CDR3 contains 14 residues. The germline CDR1 and CDR2 sequences are SEHNR and FQNEAQ (reference sequence). With V trimmed by 1 base and J by 5 bases, 4 bases remained unmatched. CDR3 sequence: CASSLGQGANEQYF. CDR3 in DNA: TGTGCCAGCAGCTTAGGTCAGGGGGCGAACGAGCAGTACTTC.

The chain carries TRBV10-2 and TRBJ1-1, with 9 bases identical to TRBD1. Unmatched junction bases numbered 9, after V lost 2 bases and J lost 11 bases. The germline V gene encodes CDR1 WSHSY and CDR2 SAAADI. The CDR3 loop spans 14 amino acids. CDR3 coding DNA: TGCGCCAGCAGTGAGACCTACAGGGACAGGGTGGCTTTCTTT. Protein: CASSETYRDRVAFF.